Below are 10 T cell receptor beta chains sequenced from a single sample in a study of cytomegalovirus exposure and HLA in healthy donors. The PCR employed 60 Vbeta primers together with 13 Jbeta primers. This table comes from immunoSEQ multiplex PCR, and its TCRdb copy is limited to in-frame clones, with some not included. The repertoire holds some 180,000 clones, with 70% to 85% as singletons. Sequencing used PBMCs. The receptor set was obtained from a man in his forties in good health and CMV-seropositive.

The gene calls are TRBV30 and TRBJ1-2; 9 nucleotides line up with TRBD1. The V gene's germline CDR1 is GTSNPN and CDR2 SVGIG (reference sequence). V was pared by 5 bases and J by 5 bases, with 12 bases of the junction left unmatched. This CDR3 spans 15 amino acids. This chain's CDR3 is CAWRDRVARRYGYTF. The CDR3 nucleotides are TGTGCCTGGCGGGACAGGGTCGCACGACGGTATGGCTACACCTTC.

The chain recombines TRBV6-6 with TRBJ2-7; no clear D gene. The germline V and J ends were trimmed by 2 bases and 9 bases, with 14 bases remaining between them. Germline V gene lookup returns CDR1 MNHNY and CDR2 SVGAGI (reference sequence). The CDR3 is made up of 13 amino acids. CDR3 in amino acids: CASSYGFEAPQYF. In nucleotides, the CDR3 is TGTGCCAGCAGTTACGGGTTCGAGGCTCCGCAGTACTTC.

V gene TRBV7-9 combines with J gene TRBJ2-5, with a weak D call TRBD2 (6 bases). The J call is in doubt because the DNA end fits TRBJ2-7 better. Looked up from germline, CDR1 is SEHNR and CDR2 is FQNEAQ (reference sequence). This CDR3 has 14 residues. The CDR3 region is CASSPGGGHHEQYF. The CDR3 DNA sequence: TGTGCCAGCTCTCCCGGGGGAGGCCACCACGAGCAGTACTTC.

J is TRBJ2-3 and V is TRBV5-6; no clear D. CDR1 is SGHDT, CDR2 YYEEEE, per germline. The CDR3 extends over 13 amino acids. V dropped 4 bases and J dropped 0 bases, with 6 bases sitting between them. The CDR3 region is CASSPDSTDTQYF. DNA of the CDR3: TGTGCCAGCAGCCCAGATAGCACAGATACGCAGTATTTT.

The V call is TRBV5-1, the J call TRBJ1-1, with D unresolved. Germline V CDR1 and CDR2: SGHRS, YFSETQ. Trimming pared 2 bases from V and 1 base from J, leaving 9 bases between. This CDR3 spans 14 amino acids. CDR3 nucleotide sequence: TGCGCCAGCAGCTTCGCGGTGGGGAACACTGAAGCTTTCTTT. Protein sequence: CASSFAVGNTEAFF.

The chain links TRBV7-8 to TRBJ2-5; D might be TRBD1 (5 bases). The CDR3 has 13 residues. V lost 7 bases and J 4 bases, leaving 13 bases between the germline ends. CDR1 and CDR2 (germline): SGHVS, FQNEAQ. CDR3 loop: CASTGPASETQYF. DNA for the CDR3: TGTGCCAGCACAGGGCCCGCGTCAGAGACCCAGTACTTC.

CDR3 sequence (DNA): TGTGCCATCCAGGCGCAGGGGGCGAACACCGGGGAGCTGTTTTTT. It specifies CAIQAQGANTGELFF. The J gene is TRBJ2-2, the V gene TRBV10-3; 7 bases fit TRBD1. Germline lookup yields CDR1 ENHRY and CDR2 SYGVKD. CDR3 length equals 15 residues. Trimming cost V 8 bases and J 0 bases; bases outside gene matches: 6.

The V gene is TRBV10-3, the J gene TRBJ2-7; D is undetermined. With 2 bases removed from V and 2 bases from J, the gap between germline ends came to 10 bases. Germline values: CDR1 ENHRY, CDR2 SYGVKD. CDR3 length equals 14 residues. CDR3 residues: CAISEEQPAYEQYF. The CDR3 coding sequence is TGTGCCATCAGTGAGGAACAGCCAGCCTACGAGCAGTACTTC.

The chain couples TRBV4-2 to TRBJ1-4, with TRBD1 matching over 7 bases. The CDR3 contains 15 residues. The V segment lost 5 bases and the J segment 5 bases; nucleotides outside the gene matches: 8. Germline V CDR1 and CDR2: LGHNA, YNFKEQ. CDR3 DNA sequence: TGTGCCAGCAGCGCCCGACAGGGAGAAAATGAAAAACTGTTTTTT. This sequence encodes CASSARQGENEKLFF.

This chain connects TRBV7-9 to TRBJ1-5; D perhaps matches TRBD1 (5 bases). Germline V CDR1 and CDR2: SEHNR, FQNEAQ (reference sequence). This CDR3 has 13 amino acids. V lost 5 bases and J lost 7, with 12 bases in between. CDR3 amino acids: CASSLSGGQPQHF. The CDR3 region has the DNA TGTGCCAGCAGCCTCTCCGGGGGGCAGCCCCAGCATTTT.